This TCR beta chain is from a study of shared clonotypes between healthy human individuals. This clone was seen a single time. Its antigen is not identified. Study observations and caveats: With several donors compared, roughly 5% of naive CD4 clonotypes were shared.

There are 18 residues in the CDR3. Between the trimmed V and J ends, which lost 2 bases and 1 base, there was a span of 20 bases. The germline V gene encodes CDR1 SGHAT and CDR2 FQNNGV. The table came from immunoSEQ multiplex PCR; TCRdb's copy has only in-frame clones and leaves some out. This table holds 1.5 million to 1.9 million clones, 98% found once. The sample comprised naive CD4+ T cells sorted from blood. Subset here: CD45RA+ positively selected. This TCR was sampled from a man younger than 45 in good health. The chain couples TRBV11-2 to TRBJ1-1; no clear D gene. CDR3 bases: TGTGCCAGCAGCTTAAGTTTCTGGAAAGGACGCCGGAACACTGAAGCTTTCTTT. It encodes CASSLSFWKGRRNTEAFF.